This entry lists 3 T cell receptor beta chains sequenced from one sample in a study of blood T cell repertoires in COVID-19. Method: immunoSEQ multiplex PCR; TCRdb's copy keeps in-frame clones and lacks some. Of some 100,000 clones in the sample, 85% to 90% were seen once. The sample consisted of peripheral blood. These receptors were taken from a woman in her 70s with acute or convalescent COVID-19.

In DNA form, the CDR3 reads TGTGCCAGCAGTTACTCAGGGGCCGGGTATGGCTACACCTTC. Translated: CASSYSGAGYGYTF. This chain joins TRBV6-5 and TRBJ1-2, with TRBD1 as a possible D gene (5 bases). The CDR3 contains 14 residues. V was clipped by 0 bases and J by 5 bases, with 10 bases between them. Germline CDR1 and CDR2: MNHEY and SVGAGI.

The gene calls are TRBV28 and TRBJ1-5; TRBD1 agrees at 7 bases. After removal of 8 bases from V and 4 bases from J, the junction contained 8 bases not matched to a gene. The germline V gene encodes CDR1 MDHEN and CDR2 SYDVKM. The CDR3 is made up of 14 amino acids. The CDR3 region has the DNA TGTGCCAGCGTCCTCGGGACAGCAAATCAGCCCCAGCATTTT. Translating it yields CASVLGTANQPQHF.

The sample holds one count of this clone. This chain joins TRBV6-5 and TRBJ2-2, with TRBD1 as a possible D gene (5 bases). Germline values: CDR1 MNHEY, CDR2 SVGAGI. CDR3 length: 12 residues. V was trimmed by 10 bases and J by 7 bases, leaving 13 bases between them. For the CDR3, the DNA is TGTGCCACCCTTAGGGGAATCGGGGAGCTGTTTTTT. Protein sequence: CATLRGIGELFF.